Below are 12 T cell receptor beta chains sequenced from a single sample in a study of metastatic and nonmetastatic thyroid tumors. There were no patients who had received any treatment before thyroid surgery. MiXCR was used by TCRdb to re-call the PCR reads. The sample lists around 31,000 clones, about 20% seen once, with about 10% in the top ten. The sequencing sample was made of blood. These receptors were taken from a female donor with papillary thyroid cancer or a benign thyroid nodule (not recorded which). Some clones in this sample may be carry-over from other donors' samples.

V usage is TRBV9 and J usage is TRBJ1-4; 10 bases line up with TRBD1. J gave up 6 bases and V 3 bases, and 5 bases lay outside the gene matches. Germline V lookup: CDR1 SGDLS, CDR2 YYNGEE. This CDR3 contains 15 residues. CDR3 nucleotides: TGTGCCAGCAGCGACCCCGGGACAGGGGATGAAAAACTGTTTTTT. Residues: CASSDPGTGDEKLFF.

This clone has just one count. The germline gene is not matched at one end of the junction; a read error may be the cause. The chain has TRBV11-2 and TRBJ2-7, with D perhaps given as TRBD1 or TRBD2 (5 bases each). Per the germline V gene, CDR1 is SGHAT and CDR2 is FQNNGV. There are 15 residues in the CDR3. In nucleotides, the CDR3 is TGTGCCAGCAGCTCTCCCTGGGACCGTTCCTACGAGCAGTGCTTC. Protein: CASSSPWDRSYEQCF. Variable domain in full (rest from reference TRBV11-2 and TRBJ2-7): EAGVAQSPRYKIIEKRQSVAFWCNPISGHATLYWYQQILGQGPKLLIQFQNNGVVDDSQLPKDRFSAERLKGVDSTLKIQPAKLEDSAVYLCASSSPWDRSYEQCFGPGTRLTVT.

The sample holds many counts of this clone. CDR3 DNA sequence: TGTGCCACCACCGCAAGATTTCAAGAGACCCAGTACTTC. Its protein product is CATTARFQETQYF. The chain is built from TRBV15 and TRBJ2-5; D not certain. CDR1 and CDR2 (germline): LNHNV, YYDKDF (reference sequence). V lost 7 bases to trimming and J lost 2 bases, with 11 bases between them. The CDR3 runs 13 residues. Based on the CDR3 plus reference TRBV15 and TRBJ2-5, the full variable domain is DAMVIQNPRYQVTQFGKPVTLSCSQTLNHNVMYWYQQKSSQAPKLLFHYYDKDFNNEADTPDNFQSRRPNTSFCFLDIRSPGLGDTAMYLCATTARFQETQYFGPGTRLLVL.

There are many counts of this clone. The gene calls are TRBV3-1 and TRBJ2-1, with D unclear. Germline V CDR1 and CDR2: LGHDT, YNNKEL (reference sequence). The CDR3 loop spans 13 amino acids. The V end was cut by 1 base, the J end by 4 bases, with 5 bases between. CDR3 in amino acids: CASSQGRYNEQFF. The CDR3, as DNA: TGTGCCAGCAGCCAAGGTAGATACAATGAGCAGTTCTTC.

In this sample, this clone turned up many times. The J gene is TRBJ2-3, the V gene TRBV12-3 or TRBV12-4, with D perhaps TRBD1 (6 bases). The CDR3 covers 15 residues. Trimming took off 5 bases at V and 0 bases at J, with 12 bases between the two ends. The CDR3 DNA reads TGTGCCAGCAGTACAGGGACCACCAGCACAGATACGCAGTATTTT. It codes for CASSTGTTSTDTQYF.

This clone has ten or more counts. V gene TRBV15 combines with J gene TRBJ2-3; D gene ambiguous. Germline V gene lookup returns CDR1 LNHNV and CDR2 YYDKDF (reference sequence). The V end lost 0 bases, the J end lost 6 bases, and 7 bases lay between the germline ends. CDR3 size: 13 residues. This CDR3 is CATSRDPSDTQYF. The CDR3 bases are TGTGCCACCAGCAGAGATCCTTCTGATACGCAGTATTTT.

The V and J genes are TRBV6-5 and TRBJ2-1; 9 bases are a match to TRBD2. This CDR3 has 16 residues. Germline CDR1 and CDR2: MNHEY and SVGAGI. J gave up 4 bases and V 1 base, and 5 bases lay outside the gene matches. The CDR3 protein is CASSYLRTSAYNEQFF. The CDR3 DNA reads TGTGCCAGCAGTTACTTAAGGACTAGCGCTTACAATGAGCAGTTCTTC.

This clone was found a few times. The CDR3 DNA follows: TGTGCCAGCAGCTGGGCAGGGGTAAGCACTGAAGCTTTCTTT. It translates to CASSWAGVSTEAFF. This chain connects TRBV11-3 to TRBJ1-1, with a possible D match to TRBD1 (6 bases). The CDR3 has 14 amino acids. Trimming took 4 bases from V and 4 from J, leaving 13 bases between them. Germline V gene data show CDR1 as SGHNT and CDR2 as YENEEA.

As regards this clone: Possible read error: a much larger clone is one base away. This sample includes further DNA sequences coding for the same CDR3. This rearrangement joins TRBV5-1 to TRBJ1-1; D gene unclear. The CDR3 extends over 14 amino acids. Trimming shortened V by 4 bases and J by 1 base, and 11 bases separated the two germline ends. Germline V CDR1 and CDR2: SGHRS, YFSETQ. In DNA form, the CDR3 reads TGCGCCAGCAGCCTGGAGTCAGCGAACACTGAAGCTTTCTTT. Protein sequence: CASSLESANTEAFF.

The chain links TRBV20-1 to TRBJ2-7, with D possibly matching TRBD2 (5 bases). Trimming took 1 base from V and 3 from J, leaving 16 bases between them. This CDR3 is 15 amino acids long. CDR1 and CDR2 (germline): DFQATT, SNEGSKA (reference sequence). This chain's CDR3 is CSARGGSGVFYEQYF. The CDR3 coding sequence is TGCAGTGCTAGAGGAGGGAGCGGCGTATTCTACGAGCAGTACTTC.

This clone came up a few times. The V call is TRBV4-1, the J call TRBJ2-7; TRBD1 matches at 9 bases. CDR1 and CDR2 (germline): MGHRA, YSYEKL. The CDR3 loop spans 15 amino acids. Trimming at V came to 1 base and at J to 2 bases, leaving 3 bases not matched to a gene. The CDR3 region has the DNA TGCGCCAGCAGCCAAGGGGGACAGGGCCCCTACGAGCAGTACTTC. It encodes CASSQGGQGPYEQYF.

This clone occurred many times. The CDR3 DNA sequence: TGCAGTGCTAGTGAGGGGGCCATGAATGAGCAGTTCTTC. Its protein is CSASEGAMNEQFF. This rearrangement joins TRBV20-1 to TRBJ2-1, with 7 bases identical to TRBD1. CDR1 and CDR2 from the germline V gene are DFQATT and SNEGSKA (reference sequence). The CDR3 covers 13 residues. The V gene end was trimmed by 3 bases and the J gene end by 7 bases; junction bases not matched to a gene: 6.